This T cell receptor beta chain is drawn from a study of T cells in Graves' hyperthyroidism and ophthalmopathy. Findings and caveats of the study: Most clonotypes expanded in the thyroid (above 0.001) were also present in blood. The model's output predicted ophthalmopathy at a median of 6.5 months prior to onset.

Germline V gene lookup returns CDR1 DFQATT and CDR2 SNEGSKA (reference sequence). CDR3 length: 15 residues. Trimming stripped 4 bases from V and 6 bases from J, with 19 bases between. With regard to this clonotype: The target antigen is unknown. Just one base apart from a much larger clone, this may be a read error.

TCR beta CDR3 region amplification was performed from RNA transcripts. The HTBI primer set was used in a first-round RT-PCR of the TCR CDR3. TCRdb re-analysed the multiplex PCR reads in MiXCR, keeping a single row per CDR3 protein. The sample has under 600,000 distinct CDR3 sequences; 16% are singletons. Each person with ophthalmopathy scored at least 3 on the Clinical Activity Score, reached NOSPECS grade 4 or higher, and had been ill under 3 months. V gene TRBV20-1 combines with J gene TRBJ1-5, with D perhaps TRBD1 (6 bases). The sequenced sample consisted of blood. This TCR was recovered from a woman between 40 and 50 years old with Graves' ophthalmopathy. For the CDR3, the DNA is TGCAGTGCTAAAGATCTTACAGGGCTCGGTCAGCCCCAGCATTTT. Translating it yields CSAKDLTGLGQPQHF.